This T cell receptor (beta chain) was recorded in a study of OX40 agonist ivuxolimab in advanced cancers. Context from the whole study: Ivuxolimab was an agonistic, fully human IgG2 monoclonal antibody directed against OX40 (CD134), a costimulatory receptor. Among the approximately 54 dose-escalation patients, around 19 had hepatocellular carcinoma, roughly 15 melanoma, 9 renal cell carcinoma and 9 head and neck cancer. Intravenous ivuxolimab was administered to patients every 2 weeks at six dose levels: 0.01, 0.1, 0.3, 1.5, 3 and 10 mg/kg. The point of sequencing TCRbeta in the periphery was to test whether ivuxolimab changed TCR sequence diversity and drove clonal T-cell expansion. The paper covers the monotherapy dose-escalation part of the phase I ivuxolimab trial, which included N ≈ 54 patients. Three dose-escalation patients achieved partial responses, one with hepatocellular carcinoma and two with cutaneous melanoma. A male proportion of roughly 80% and a mean age of around 60 years, ranging from roughly 23 to 90, were recorded for the dose-escalation cohort. Prior anti-PD-1, anti-PD-L1 or anti-CTLA-4 therapy was permitted, and about 40% of dose-escalation patients had received checkpoint inhibitors.

CDR1 and CDR2 are drawn from the germline V gene (reference sequence): SEHNR, FQNEAQ. At the junction V is shortened by 0 bases and J by 13 bases, with 7 bases in between. The CDR3 spans 11 residues, from the cysteine through the phenylalanine. The only DNA kept is the CDR3, 33 bases in frame from the first base. As to this clone: Its antigen is still unknown. Base qualities were left out, and no much larger clone turns up one base away.

Patients with autoimmune disease history or receiving systemic immunosuppression were excluded from the trial. Peripheral blood for TCR sequencing was collected from all dose cohorts at baseline, on cycle 4 day 1, and on cycle 7 day 1. Samples were obtained from an open-label, multicenter, first-in-human phase I dose-escalation trial of ivuxolimab. Adults with locally advanced or metastatic head and neck squamous cell, hepatocellular, melanoma or renal cell carcinoma were enrolled in the trial. Before TCR sequencing, CD4+ T cells and CD8+ T cells were sorted from peripheral blood as separate populations. To sequence the TCRbeta CDR3 region, genomic DNA was isolated from the sorted cells. TCRbeta CDR3 regions were sequenced using the immunoSEQ Assay. Here the immuneACCESS table is served through TCRdb, limited to in-frame sequences with V and J called. Missing clones are a known gap in these copies; in checked studies unresolved V genes cover under half, and the rest lacks a known reason. The sample contains about 53,000 clones, around 85% of them found a single time. Of the sample, more than 10% falls within the top ten clones.

General findings and caveats noted by the study authors: At doses from 0.1 to 3.0 mg/kg, clonal expansion was seen in both CD4+ and CD8+ blood T cells between baseline and week 6. Low levels of normalized T-cell clonal expansion were also seen in some nonresponding patients. After ivuxolimab, CD8+ T cells had more expanded clones than CD4+ T cells on average. Partial responders in the 0.1-3.0 mg/kg groups had among the lowest normalized peripheral clonal expansion, especially among CD8+ T cells. Antigen specificity was not determined for the clonally expanded peripheral T cells.

In this chain, TRBV7-9 is recombined with TRBJ2-1; the D gene is unclear. The TCR originated in an adult with an advanced solid tumor such as melanoma, head and neck, liver or kidney cancer. This material consisted of CD4+ or CD8+ T cells sorted from blood, taken in a trial of the OX40 agonist ivuxolimab. The CDR3 reads as follows: CASSLAWPQFF. Here is the DNA: TGTGCCAGCAGCTTAGCTTGGCCTCAGTTCTTC. Outside the CDR3, residues come from the reference TRBV7-9 and TRBJ2-1 proteins, so the full variable domain is: DTGVSQNPRHKITKRGQNVTFRCDPISEHNRLYWYRQTLGQGPEFLTYFQNEAQLEKSRLLSDRFSAERPKGSFSTLEIQRTEQGDSAMYLCASSLAWPQFFGPGTRLTVL.